The T cell receptor (beta chain) described here comes from a study of shared clonotypes between healthy human individuals. The assay ran at deep level. The protocol was immunoSEQ multiplex PCR, while the TCRdb copy is restricted to in-frame clones and leaves out a portion. The sample contains about 600,000 clones, around 97% of which appear only once. Trimming stripped 7 bases from V and 0 bases from J, with 15 bases between. Germline-derived CDR1 and CDR2 are MDHEN and SYDVKM. The CDR3 is 16 residues long. This rearrangement joins TRBV28 to TRBJ2-2; the D gene is possibly TRBD1 (6 bases). The receptor's source is a woman in her twenties or thirties in good health. The sample consisted of naive CD4+ T cells sorted from blood. Subset denoted: CD45RA+ positively selected. DNA of the CDR3: TGTGCCAGCAACCGCCCACAGGGCGCGAACACCGGGGAGCTGTTTTTT. Translating gives CASNRPQGANTGELFF.